This TCR beta chain was observed in a study of blood T cell repertoires in COVID-19. Study overall: Acute and convalescent COVID-19 samples came from the United States, Italy and Spain. In each case, the material was cDNA or gDNA derived from T cells, B-cell-depleted T cells, or PBMCs.

In the original analysis: The assay estimated nucleated cells by amplifying reference gene primers. TCRdb's copy holds only in-frame clones and misses some; the assay was immunoSEQ multiplex PCR. V, J and clone size were drawn from that table, and D and trimming were deduced from the DNA. The sample gives some 350,000 clones, about 93% of which show up once; roughly 3% is in the top ten. The CDR3 has 16 amino acids. With V trimmed by 1 base and J by 2 bases, 4 bases remained unmatched. The germline V gene has CDR1 WSHSY and CDR2 SAAADI. The J gene is TRBJ2-1, the V gene TRBV10-2; the match to TRBD2 covers 8 bases. Sequencing used peripheral blood. The clonotype comes from a woman aged 18 to 35 who had recovered from COVID-19. CDR3 coding DNA: TGCGCCAGCAGTGAGTTCAGCGGGAGCACCTACAATGAGCAGTTCTTC. Protein sequence: CASSEFSGSTYNEQFF.